Sequencing of this TCR beta chain was carried out in a study of molecular identifiers for immune sequencing clone quantification. Preparation of naive CD8 libraries involved roughly 18,000 to 1,100,000 sorted cells and 10%, 30% or 50% RNA. Sorting recovered naive CD8 T cells on a CD8+CD4-CCR7+CD45RA+ profile. Each CDR3 protein gets one entry after TCRdb re-called the PCR reads with MiXCR. The sample comprises hundreds of thousands of distinct CDR3 sequences, 25% of which are singletons, and about 0.81% rests with the top ten. Germline V gene sequence: CDR1 SGHRS, CDR2 YFSETQ. The J segment lost 3 bases and the V segment lost 4 bases, leaving 5 bases of the junction unmatched. The CDR3 contains 14 residues. This clonotype was counted at least ten times.

The sample consisted of naive CD8+ T cells from blood, with Jurkat cell RNA spiked in. The subset: FACS-sorted CD8+CD4-CCR7+CD45RA+ naive T cells. The V call is TRBV5-1, the J call TRBJ2-7; 9 nucleotides agree with TRBD1. This TCR derives from a human donor in good health. Some libraries in this study had Jurkat cell RNA spiked in. CDR3 sequence (DNA): TGCGCCAGCAGCGAGGACAGGGGTTACTACGAGCAGTACTTC. It yields the protein CASSEDRGYYEQYF.